This T cell receptor (beta chain) was sequenced during a study of blood T cell repertoires in COVID-19. Study summary: Italy, Spain and the United States were the sources of the convalescent and acute COVID-19 samples.

How the authors handled the data: For nucleated cells, counts were estimated from reference gene primer amplification. Here immunoSEQ multiplex PCR was the method, and the copy in TCRdb shows in-frame clones only, minus some. Clone size and V and J calls were adopted from that table, with D and trimming inferred from the DNA. The sample has over 8,500 clones; about 83% are singletons. The CDR3 is 18 amino acids. The sequence was obtained from a man aged 50 to 59 with active COVID-19. The chain has TRBV21-1 and TRBJ2-2; the table calls TRBD1, which could not be checked here. TRBV21-1 is a recognized pseudogene. The material sequenced was peripheral blood. CDR3 nucleotides: TGTGCCAGCAGCCCCCCCCCAACAGGCCCACCCTCCCCCGGGGAGCTGTTTTTT. Its protein product is CASSPPPTGPPSPGELFF.